Detailed here is one T cell receptor (beta chain). This entry comes from a study of blood T cell repertoires in COVID-19. Study in general: Some COVID-19 samples were acute and others convalescent; all came from the United States, Italy and Spain. T cells, B-cell-depleted T cells, or PBMCs provided the cDNA or gDNA that served as material.

Under the authors' procedure: Amplification of reference gene primers provided the estimated nucleated cell counts. Clones were sequenced by immunoSEQ multiplex PCR, and TCRdb holds only the in-frame ones, with some missing. For V, J and clone size, that table is used; D and trimming come from the DNA. The table shows around 60,000 clones, with about four fifths occurring only once. This CDR3 comprises 14 residues. Germline values: CDR1 SGHKS, CDR2 YYEKEE (reference sequence). Trimming at V came to 2 bases and at J to 6 bases, leaving 7 bases not matched to a gene. The rearrangement uses TRBV5-5 and TRBJ2-7; 8 nucleotides agree with TRBD2. This TCR came from a human donor in a cohort sampled during active COVID-19. Sequencing used peripheral blood. CDR3 coding DNA: TGTGCCAGCAGCTTTAGCGGGACTATAAGCGAGCAGTACTTC. Amino acid sequence: CASSFSGTISEQYF.